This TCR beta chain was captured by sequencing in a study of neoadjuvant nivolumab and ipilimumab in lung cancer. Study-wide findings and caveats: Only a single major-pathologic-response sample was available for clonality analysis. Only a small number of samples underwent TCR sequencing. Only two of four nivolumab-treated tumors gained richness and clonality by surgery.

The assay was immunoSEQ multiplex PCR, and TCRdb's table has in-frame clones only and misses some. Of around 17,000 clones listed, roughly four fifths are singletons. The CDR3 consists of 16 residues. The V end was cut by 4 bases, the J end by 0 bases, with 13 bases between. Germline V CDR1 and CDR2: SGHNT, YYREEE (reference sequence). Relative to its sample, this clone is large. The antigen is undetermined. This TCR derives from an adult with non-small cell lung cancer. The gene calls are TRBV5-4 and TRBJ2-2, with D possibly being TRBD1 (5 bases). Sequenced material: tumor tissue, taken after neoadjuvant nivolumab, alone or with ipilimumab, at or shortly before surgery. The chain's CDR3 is CASSALDSTNTGELFF. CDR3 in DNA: TGTGCCAGCAGCGCACTCGACAGTACGAACACCGGGGAGCTGTTTTTT.